This T cell receptor (beta chain) derives from a study of blood T cell repertoires in COVID-19. Study-level information: In each case, the material was cDNA or gDNA derived from T cells, B-cell-depleted T cells, or PBMCs.

Original methodology: The assay estimated nucleated cells by amplifying reference gene primers. Clones were sequenced by immunoSEQ multiplex PCR, and TCRdb holds only the in-frame ones, with some missing. V and J calls and clone size are as listed in that table; D and trimming were resolved from the DNA. The sample shows 110,000 to 150,000 clones, 70% to 85% of them seen only once. This CDR3 region has 13 residues. Deletions cut 1 base from V and 7 bases from J, with 9 bases between. Germline V lookup: CDR1 MNHNS, CDR2 SASEGT. The chain links TRBV6-1 to TRBJ2-3; D not certain. The origin of this receptor is a human donor in a cohort sampled during active COVID-19. The specimen sequenced was peripheral blood. The CDR3 region is CASSEVLRNTQYF. The DNA for the CDR3 is TGTGCCAGCAGTGAAGTTCTGCGAAATACGCAGTATTTT.